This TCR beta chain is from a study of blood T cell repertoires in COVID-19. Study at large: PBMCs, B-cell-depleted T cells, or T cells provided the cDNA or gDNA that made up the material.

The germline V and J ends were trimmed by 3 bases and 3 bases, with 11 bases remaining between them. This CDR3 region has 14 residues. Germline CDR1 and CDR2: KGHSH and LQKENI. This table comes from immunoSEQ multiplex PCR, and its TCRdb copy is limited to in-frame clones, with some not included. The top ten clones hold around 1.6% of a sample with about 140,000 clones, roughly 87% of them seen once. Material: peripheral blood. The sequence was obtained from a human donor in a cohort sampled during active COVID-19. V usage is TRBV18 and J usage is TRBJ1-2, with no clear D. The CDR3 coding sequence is TGTGCCAGCTCACCGGGCCTTCGGTACTATGGCTACACCTTC. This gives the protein CASSPGLRYYGYTF.